The clone carrying this T cell receptor beta chain has more than one count but fewer than ten. Its antigen is still unknown. The entry originates in a study of blood T cells in healthy people across ages. Regarding the study as a whole: Age advanced and TCR beta diversity per million T cells fell, roughly linearly.

A second PCR, run for roughly 7 to 12 cycles, used a sample-barcoded 5' primer plus a J-beta primer mix. Carrying 12 random nucleotides, a template-switch adaptor labeled each individual cDNA molecule. TCRdb analysed the 5' RACE reads with MiXCR anew, one entry per CDR3 protein. The sample lists around 990,000 distinct CDR3 sequences; approximately 26% were seen once. Per the germline V gene, CDR1 is SQVTM and CDR2 is ANQGSEA. The CDR3 contains 12 residues. These data are also associated with another study on T cells of mothers and their children.

The sample consisted of blood. The origin of this receptor is a girl under 10 years old in good health. This rearrangement joins TRBV29-1 to TRBJ2-5; D is possibly TRBD1 or TRBD2 (5 bases each). The J call may not be correct, given that the DNA end is closer to TRBJ2-7. For the CDR3, the DNA is TGCAGCGTTGATCAGGGCGGGTTCGAGCAGTACTTC. Translating gives CSVDQGGFEQYF.